Sequencing of this TCR beta chain was carried out in a study of cytomegalovirus exposure and HLA in healthy donors. Study details: A later analysis reported the 100 to 150 validation repertoires used the same platform as the roughly 700 first-cohort repertoires.

The study, taken as a whole, reports: Most TCR sequences were seen very rarely across donors, but some public TCRs occurred in many.

The CDR3 extends over 17 amino acids. Germline lookup yields CDR1 SGDLS and CDR2 YYNGEE. The V end was cut by 0 bases, the J end by 6 bases, with 20 bases between. The donors were part of the validation cohort, which consisted of under 150 subjects and was separate from the first cohort of 666 subjects. A word on this clone: Its antigen is still unknown.

Data came from immunoSEQ multiplex PCR; TCRdb stores just in-frame clones and leaves some out. The data contain approximately 160,000 clones, 85% to 90% of them singletons. Source material: PBMCs. The rearrangement joins TRBV9 to TRBJ2-3; D possibly corresponds to TRBD2 (6 bases). This TCR was sampled from a woman younger than 35 in good health and CMV-seropositive. DNA for the CDR3: TGTGCCAGCAGCGTAGCTACTCGGGCGGGAAAAGGGGATACGCAGTATTTT. Protein: CASSVATRAGKGDTQYF.